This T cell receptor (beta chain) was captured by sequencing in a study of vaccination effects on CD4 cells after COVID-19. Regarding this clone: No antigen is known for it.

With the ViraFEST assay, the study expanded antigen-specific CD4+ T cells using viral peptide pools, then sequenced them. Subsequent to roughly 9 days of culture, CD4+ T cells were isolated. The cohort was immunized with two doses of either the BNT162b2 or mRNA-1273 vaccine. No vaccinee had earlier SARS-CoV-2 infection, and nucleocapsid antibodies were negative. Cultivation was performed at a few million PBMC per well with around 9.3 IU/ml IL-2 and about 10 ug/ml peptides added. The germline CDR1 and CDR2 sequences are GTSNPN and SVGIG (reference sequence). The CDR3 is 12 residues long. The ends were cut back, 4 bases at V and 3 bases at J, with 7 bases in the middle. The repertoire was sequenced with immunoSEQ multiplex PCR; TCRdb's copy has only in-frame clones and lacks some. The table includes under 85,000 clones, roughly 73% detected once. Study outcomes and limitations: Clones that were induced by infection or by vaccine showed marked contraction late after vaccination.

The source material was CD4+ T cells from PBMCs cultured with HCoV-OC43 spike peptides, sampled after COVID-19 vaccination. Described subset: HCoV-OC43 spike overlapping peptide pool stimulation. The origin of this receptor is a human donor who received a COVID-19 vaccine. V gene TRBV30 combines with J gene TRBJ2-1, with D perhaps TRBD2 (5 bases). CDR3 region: CAWTSRYNEQFF. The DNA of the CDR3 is TGTGCCTGGACTAGCCGCTACAATGAGCAGTTCTTC.